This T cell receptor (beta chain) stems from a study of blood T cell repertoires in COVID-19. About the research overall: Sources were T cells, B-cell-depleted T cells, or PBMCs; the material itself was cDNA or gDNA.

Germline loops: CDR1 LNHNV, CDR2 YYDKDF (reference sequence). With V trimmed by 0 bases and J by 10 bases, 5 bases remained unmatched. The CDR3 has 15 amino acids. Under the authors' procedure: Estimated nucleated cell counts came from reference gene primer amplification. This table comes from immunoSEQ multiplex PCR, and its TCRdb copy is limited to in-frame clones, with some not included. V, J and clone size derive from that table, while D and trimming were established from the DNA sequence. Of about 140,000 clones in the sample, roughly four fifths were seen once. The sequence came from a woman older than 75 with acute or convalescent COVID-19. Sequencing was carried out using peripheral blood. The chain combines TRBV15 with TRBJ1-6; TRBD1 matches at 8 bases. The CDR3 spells CATSREGQGGSPLHF. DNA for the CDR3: TGTGCCACCAGCAGAGAAGGACAGGGTGGGTCACCCCTCCACTTT.